Each of the 6 T cell receptor beta chains below was sequenced from the same sample in a study of T cells in Graves' hyperthyroidism and ophthalmopathy (dated by TCRdb to about 2019). Library preparation used multiplex PCR. For sequencing, an Illumina HiSeq 2000 was employed. The TCR beta CDR3 regions were amplified from the RNA transcripts. The first round of RT-PCR for the TCR CDR3 was performed with the HTBI primer set and the Qiagen OneStep RT-PCR kit. Using fastp at Q25 and MiXCR, TCRdb reprocessed the public reads and kept productive beta chains. Merged by CDR3 protein, the rows form single entries marked with the most common genes and DNA. Counted in this sample were 250,000 to 300,000 distinct CDR3 sequences; about an eighth of them appeared once. The top ten hold approximately 7.9% of the sample. The sample was blood. These receptors were taken from a woman aged 40 to 50 with Graves' hyperthyroidism.

The sample holds many counts of this clonotype. The genes are TRBV29-1 and TRBJ2-3; D may be TRBD2 (6 bases). Germline V lookup: CDR1 SQVTM, CDR2 ANQGSEA. Trimming removed 3 bases at V and 3 bases at J, with 10 bases between. This CDR3 is built from 13 residues. CDR3 loop: CSVDLRGTDTQYF. The CDR3 region has the DNA TGCAGCGTTGACTTGCGGGGTACAGATACGCAGTATTTT.

Details on this clonotype: This may be a read error, as it is one base from a much larger clone. The V and J genes are TRBV11-1 and TRBJ1-1, with D maybe TRBD1 (6 bases). CDR1 and CDR2 (germline): SGHAT, FQDESV (reference sequence). CDR3 size: 13 residues. Trimming took off 5 bases at V and 10 bases at J, with 17 bases between the two ends. For the CDR3, the DNA is TGTGCCAGCAGCCCTACAGGGTTCGCTGGAGCTTTCTTT. Translating gives CASSPTGFAGAFF.

This clonotype turned up a few times. The chain has TRBV9 and TRBJ1-6; 7 bases line up with TRBD1. V shed 3 bases and J 8 bases; nucleotides not matched to a gene: 11. The germline V gene has CDR1 SGDLS and CDR2 YYNGEE. The CDR3 length is 16 residues. The CDR3 sequence is CASSDAGTDIYSPLHF. The CDR3 nucleotides are TGTGCCAGCAGCGACGCCGGGACAGACATATATTCACCCCTCCACTTT. Full variable domain (missing parts from reference TRBV9 and TRBJ1-6): DSGVTQTPKHLITATGQRVTLRCSPRSGDLSVYWYQQSLDQGLQFLIQYYNGEERAKGNILERFSAQQFPDLHSELNLSSLELGDSALYFCASSDAGTDIYSPLHFGNGTRLTVT.

This clonotype came up many times. The chain has TRBV6-1 and TRBJ2-5; D not resolved. V lost 5 bases and J 7 bases, leaving 20 bases between the germline ends. Germline assignment: CDR1 MNHNS and CDR2 SASEGT. There are 15 residues in the CDR3. CDR3 in DNA: TGTGCCAGCAGTCCCAACACGGAGCAGTTGTGGACCCAGTACTTC. Protein sequence: CASSPNTEQLWTQYF.

The rearrangement uses TRBV10-3 and TRBJ2-7; 8 nucleotides agree with TRBD1. With 5 bases clipped from V and 5 bases from J, the junction kept 8 bases outside the gene matches. Germline assignment: CDR1 ENHRY and CDR2 SYGVKD. The CDR3 extends over 14 amino acids. CDR3 sequence: CAISRDRGQDEQYF. The CDR3 DNA is TGTGCCATCAGTCGAGACAGGGGTCAGGACGAGCAGTACTTC.

This clonotype was seen a handful of times. The chain links TRBV20-1 to TRBJ1-2; D is uncertain. V lost 3 bases to trimming and J lost 3 bases, with 17 bases between them. This CDR3 comprises 15 residues. From germline, CDR1 is DFQATT and CDR2 SNEGSKA (reference sequence). The DNA of the CDR3 is TGCAGTGCTAGCCCGGGTTTTGTTGGATACTATGGCTACACCTTC. As protein: CSASPGFVGYYGYTF.